One and the same sample provided the 21 T cell receptor beta chains below, sequenced in a study of blood T cells in healthy people across ages. A second PCR, run for roughly 7 to 12 cycles, used a sample-barcoded 5' primer plus a J-beta primer mix. TCRdb re-analysed the 5' RACE reads in MiXCR, keeping a single row per CDR3 protein. Of 650,000 to 1,000,000 distinct CDR3 sequences detected, under 40% appear once; the ten largest clones hold 10% to 15%. Specimen: blood. The receptors stem from a man younger than 35 in good health.

The CDR3 sequence is CSARSQRGGRGEQFF. The CDR3 nucleotides are TGCAGTGCTAGGTCTCAGCGGGGGGGCCGTGGTGAGCAGTTCTTC. The V call is TRBV20-1, the J call TRBJ2-1; 10 bases map to TRBD2. With V trimmed by 3 bases and J by 9 bases, 11 bases remained unmatched. The CDR3 consists of 15 residues. Germline V gives CDR1 DFQATT, CDR2 SNEGSKA (reference sequence).

The rearrangement joins TRBV29-1 to TRBJ2-5, with 8 bases that match TRBD2. The junction had 12 bases not matched to a gene; V was cut back by 7 bases and J by 11 bases. The CDR3 length is 12 residues. From germline, CDR1 is SQVTM and CDR2 ANQGSEA. The CDR3 spells CSASRGGNEQYF. The DNA for the CDR3 is TGCAGCGCCTCCCGGGGGGGCAATGAGCAGTACTTC. The full variable domain, with the rest looked up from reference TRBV29-1 and TRBJ2-5, is SAVISQKPSRDICQRGTSLTIQCQVDSQVTMMFWYRQQPGQSLTLIATANQGSEATYESGFVIDKFPISRPNLTFSTLTVSNMSPEDSSIYLCSASRGGNEQYFGPGTRLLVL.

The chain has TRBV11-2 and TRBJ2-5; a weak D match, TRBD1 (6 bases). Between the trimmed V and J ends, which lost 4 bases and 11 bases, there was a span of 29 bases. In germline, CDR1 is SGHAT, CDR2 FQNNGV. The CDR3 has 17 amino acids. Here the CDR3 reads CASSSTSGESLDNEQYF. For the CDR3, the DNA is TGTGCCAGCAGCTCCACTTCAGGGGAGAGTTTGGACAATGAGCAGTACTTC.

V usage is TRBV4-3 and J usage is TRBJ2-5, with a weak D call TRBD1 (8 bases). The DNA end is more similar to TRBJ2-7, so the J call may be wrong. This CDR3 is built from 14 residues. Germline-derived CDR1 and CDR2 are LGHNA and YSLEER. The CDR3 DNA reads TGCGCCAGCAGCCAACAGCACAGGGGGGGCGAGCAGTACTTC. This gives the protein CASSQQHRGGEQYF.

V is TRBV5-1 and J is TRBJ2-5, with 7 positions matching TRBD2. Germline assignment: CDR1 SGHRS and CDR2 YFSETQ. The CDR3 runs 17 residues. Trimming took 0 bases from V and 2 from J; bases not matched to a gene: 10. The CDR3 spells CASSLDSGGGKQETQYF. The DNA of the CDR3 is TGCGCCAGCAGCTTGGATTCCGGCGGGGGAAAGCAAGAGACCCAGTACTTC.

The chain combines TRBV6-5 with TRBJ2-1; possibly TRBD1 for D (6 bases). The CDR3 is 15 amino acids. CDR1 is MNHEY, CDR2 SVGAGI, per germline. With 5 bases removed from V and 7 bases from J, the gap between germline ends came to 18 bases. For the CDR3, the DNA is TGTGCCAGCAGTCTCAGGGGTACTACAAGGAATGAGCAGTTCTTC. This encodes CASSLRGTTRNEQFF.

The rearrangement links TRBV2 to TRBJ2-4, with a possible D match to TRBD2 (5 bases). Judging by the DNA end, TRBJ2-5 fits better; the J call may be wrong. The CDR3 has 14 residues. Germline V gene sequence: CDR1 SNHLY, CDR2 FYNNEI. The CDR3 sequence is CAGNEEGGQETQYF. CDR3 DNA sequence: TGTGCCGGCAACGAAGAGGGCGGGCAAGAGACCCAGTACTTC.

The chain joins TRBV15 to TRBJ2-1; D remains unclear. Trimming took off 0 bases at V and 7 bases at J, with 7 bases between the two ends. The CDR3 runs to 13 residues. Germline V gene data show CDR1 as LNHNV and CDR2 as YYDKDF (reference sequence). The CDR3 loop is CATSRDRPNEQFF. As DNA, the CDR3 is TGTGCCACCAGCAGAGACAGACCAAATGAGCAGTTCTTC.

This sequence joins TRBV9 and TRBJ1-5, with D uncertain. The CDR3 is 13 amino acids. V lost 3 bases, J lost 9 bases, and 13 bases lay in between. Germline V CDR1 and CDR2: SGDLS, YYNGEE. CDR3 residues: CASSDGPVRPQHF. The CDR3 coding sequence is TGTGCCAGCAGCGACGGCCCCGTGAGGCCCCAGCATTTT. The full variable domain, completed using reference TRBV9 and TRBJ1-5, is DSGVTQTPKHLITATGQRVTLRCSPRSGDLSVYWYQQSLDQGLQFLIQYYNGEERAKGNILERFSAQQFPDLHSELNLSSLELGDSALYFCASSDGPVRPQHFGDGTRLSIL.

The chain combines TRBV3-1 with TRBJ2-3; 9 positions agree with TRBD1. Germline loops: CDR1 LGHDT, CDR2 YNNKEL (reference sequence). The CDR3 is 16 amino acids. J was trimmed by 2 bases and V by 10 bases; bases with no gene match: 13. Written as DNA, the CDR3 is TGTGCCAACAGATTAGGGACAGGGTTAGCCACAGATACGCAGTATTTT. It encodes CANRLGTGLATDTQYF.

The V gene is TRBV29-1, the J gene TRBJ1-1; 7 bases are a match to TRBD1. Germline CDR1 SQVTM, CDR2 ANQGSEA. The CDR3 runs 16 residues. With V trimmed by 6 bases and J by 0 bases, 13 bases remained unmatched. This CDR3 reads CSVLSAPGQMNTEAFF. The CDR3 coding sequence is TGCAGCGTGTTGTCAGCACCGGGACAGATGAACACTGAAGCTTTCTTT. The entire variable domain, with the rest obtained from reference TRBV29-1 and TRBJ1-1, is as follows: SAVISQKPSRDICQRGTSLTIQCQVDSQVTMMFWYRQQPGQSLTLIATANQGSEATYESGFVIDKFPISRPNLTFSTLTVSNMSPEDSSIYLCSVLSAPGQMNTEAFFGQGTRLTVV.

Details on this clonotype: A read error may account for a junction end that differs from germline. V is TRBV7-2 and J is TRBJ2-1; D not resolved. CDR3 size: 11 residues. Germline V gene data show CDR1 as SGHTA and CDR2 as FQGNSA. The chain's CDR3 is CASGLGYEQFF. The DNA for the CDR3 is TGTGCCAGCGGCTTAGGTTACGAGCAGTTCTTC.

The chain has TRBV6-2 or TRBV6-3 and TRBJ2-5; D is perhaps TRBD1 or TRBD2 (5 bases each). The tail of the sequence fits TRBJ2-7 better, so the J call may be wrong. The germline CDR1 and CDR2 sequences are MNHEY and SVGEGT. The CDR3 totals 13 residues. CDR3 sequence: CASNLGADYEQYF. CDR3 in DNA: TGTGCCAGCAATCTCGGGGCTGACTACGAGCAGTACTTC.

In this sample, this clonotype turned up a few times. The rearrangement uses TRBV20-1 and TRBJ2-1, with 8 bases fitting TRBD2. Germline loops: CDR1 DFQATT, CDR2 SNEGSKA (reference sequence). With V trimmed by 6 bases and J by 8 bases, 9 bases remained unmatched. The CDR3 loop spans 13 amino acids. CDR3 region: CSAGRGGEYEQFF. The DNA of the CDR3 is TGCAGTGCGGGACGGGGGGGCGAATATGAGCAGTTCTTC.

This clonotype was seen only a few times. V and J are TRBV9 and TRBJ2-7; D might be TRBD1 or TRBD2, each matching 5 bases. The V gene's germline CDR1 is SGDLS and CDR2 YYNGEE. The ends were cut back, 0 bases at V and 4 bases at J, with 17 bases in the middle. This CDR3 is 16 amino acids long. The CDR3 here is CASSVGGNNPTYEQYF. CDR3 DNA: TGTGCCAGCAGCGTAGGGGGGAATAACCCGACTTACGAGCAGTACTTC. The entire variable domain, with the rest obtained from reference TRBV9 and TRBJ2-7, is as follows: DSGVTQTPKHLITATGQRVTLRCSPRSGDLSVYWYQQSLDQGLQFLIQYYNGEERAKGNILERFSAQQFPDLHSELNLSSLELGDSALYFCASSVGGNNPTYEQYFGPGTRLTVT.

This clonotype occurred a few times. The V call is TRBV20-1, the J call TRBJ2-2; maybe TRBD1 (5 bases). In germline, CDR1 is DFQATT, CDR2 SNEGSKA (reference sequence). Trimming stripped 3 bases from V and 7 bases from J, with 12 bases between. There are 13 residues in the CDR3. This CDR3 is CSASQGYSGELFF. The CDR3 DNA is TGCAGTGCTAGCCAGGGATATAGCGGGGAGCTGTTTTTT.

This chain uses TRBV28 with TRBJ2-1; the match to TRBD2 covers 8 bases. Unmatched junction bases numbered 11, after V lost 8 bases and J lost 2 bases. There are 16 residues in the CDR3. Germline V CDR1 and CDR2: MDHEN, SYDVKM. The CDR3 here is CASREGYRVPYNEQFF. CDR3 DNA: TGTGCCAGCCGGGAGGGCTACAGGGTTCCCTACAATGAGCAGTTCTTC.

The chain recombines TRBV5-8 with TRBJ1-2; D gene ambiguous. The CDR3 sequence is 13 residues long. The V gene lost 4 bases and the J gene lost 3 bases, with 10 bases spanning the gap. Looked up from germline, CDR1 is SGHTS and CDR2 is YDEGEE. CDR3 in DNA: TGTGCCAGCAGCGTCAGAGGAGACTATGGCTACACCTTC. Its translation is CASSVRGDYGYTF.

The CDR3 DNA reads as TGCAGTGCTAGAGATCTGGCGGCTTTCGAGGCCTACGAGCAGTACTTC. It yields the protein CSARDLAAFEAYEQYF. This chain connects TRBV20-1 to TRBJ2-7; unclear D gene. There are 16 residues in the CDR3. The ends were cut back, 0 bases at V and 2 bases at J, with 17 bases in the middle. Per the germline V gene, CDR1 is DFQATT and CDR2 is SNEGSKA (reference sequence).

This clonotype was counted only a few times. This rearrangement joins TRBV9 to TRBJ1-1; D uncertain. The CDR3 is made up of 14 amino acids. Looked up from germline, CDR1 is SGDLS and CDR2 is YYNGEE. The germline V and J ends were trimmed by 4 bases and 3 bases, with 13 bases remaining between them. CDR3: CASSSTRDDTEAFF. In DNA, the CDR3 is TGTGCCAGCAGCTCGACGAGGGATGACACTGAAGCTTTCTTT. Based on the CDR3 plus reference TRBV9 and TRBJ1-1, the full variable domain is DSGVTQTPKHLITATGQRVTLRCSPRSGDLSVYWYQQSLDQGLQFLIQYYNGEERAKGNILERFSAQQFPDLHSELNLSSLELGDSALYFCASSSTRDDTEAFFGQGTRLTVV.

This clonotype is a singleton in its sample. An end of the junction does not agree with germline; a read error may underlie this. The chain is built from TRBV7-2 and TRBJ1-6; D might be TRBD1 (5 bases). Germline assignment: CDR1 SGHTA and CDR2 FQGNSA. There are 18 residues in the CDR3. CDR3 DNA: TGTGCCAGCAGCCGTGGGGCCCCCCATGGCTCCTATAGTTCACCCCTCCACTTT. Protein: CASSRGAPHGSYSSPLHF.